Each of the 30 T cell receptor beta chains below was sequenced from the same sample in a study of response to subunit inactivated influenza vaccine. TCRdb re-called the RT-PCR reads with MiXCR, one entry per CDR3 protein. The data show roughly 570,000 distinct CDR3 sequences, with 10% to 15% seen just once and about 12% held by the top ten. This specimen consisted of PBMCs from blood, obtained more than 35 days after vaccination. The source of these receptors is a man aged 50-60 years who received an inactivated influenza vaccine.

The chain employs TRBV3-1 and TRBJ2-5; 10 bases match TRBD2. The CDR3 is 15 residues long. Germline CDR1 LGHDT, CDR2 YNNKEL (reference sequence). The ends lost 0 bases at V and 8 bases at J; junction bases unmatched: 6. The CDR3: CASSQEGSGGRTQYF. CDR3 in DNA: TGTGCCAGCAGCCAAGAAGGTAGCGGGGGGCGAACCCAGTACTTC.

This chain links TRBV3-1 with TRBJ2-2, with 11 bases aligning to TRBD1. Germline V gene data show CDR1 as LGHDT and CDR2 as YNNKEL (reference sequence). The CDR3 consists of 15 residues. J gave up 6 bases and V 3 bases, and 3 bases lay outside the gene matches. CDR3 region: CASSHGTGGSGELFF. CDR3 in DNA: TGTGCCAGCAGCCACGGGACAGGGGGTTCCGGGGAGCTGTTTTTT.

This clonotype was seen ten or more times. The chain couples TRBV20-1 to TRBJ2-1; tentative D call: TRBD2 (5 bases). V dropped 1 base and J dropped 3 bases, with 16 bases sitting between them. The CDR3 covers 16 residues. Germline assignment: CDR1 DFQATT and CDR2 SNEGSKA (reference sequence). The CDR3 here is CSARVKGLALYNEQFF. The CDR3 region has the DNA TGCAGTGCTAGAGTTAAAGGCCTAGCCCTCTACAATGAGCAGTTCTTC.

The chain uses TRBV7-6 and TRBJ2-1; D is uncertain. This CDR3 has 13 residues. The V end was cut by 5 bases, the J end by 9 bases, with 14 bases between. Per the germline V gene, CDR1 is SGHVS and CDR2 is FNYEAQ. CDR3 residues: CASSPERWAEQFF. The DNA for the CDR3 is TGTGCCAGCAGCCCCGAAAGGTGGGCTGAGCAGTTCTTC. Variable domain in full (rest from reference TRBV7-6 and TRBJ2-1): GAGVSQSPRYKVTKRGQDVALRCDPISGHVSLYWYRQALGQGPEFLTYFNYEAQQDKSGLPNDRFSAERPEGSISTLTIQRTEQRDSAMYRCASSPERWAEQFFGPGTRLTVL.

This clonotype was found a few times. The V gene is TRBV6-1, the J gene TRBJ2-7; 13 bases line up with TRBD2. Germline CDR1 and CDR2: MNHNS and SASEGT. CDR3 length: 13 residues. J lost 12 bases, V lost 6 bases, and 8 bases had no gene match. Written as DNA, the CDR3 is TGTGCCAGCAGCCCCGGACTAGCGGGAGTGGTGTACTTC. This translates into CASSPGLAGVVYF.

This clonotype occurred a few times. The chain has TRBV2 and TRBJ2-7, with D perhaps matching TRBD2 (6 bases). CDR3 length: 17 residues. CDR1 is SNHLY and CDR2 is FYNNEI in the germline V gene. Trimming left V 3 bases short and J 0 bases short, with 18 bases between. CDR3 region: CASSDSAWGVSSYEQYF. The CDR3 DNA sequence: TGTGCCAGCAGTGATTCGGCTTGGGGGGTTAGCTCCTACGAGCAGTACTTC.

This chain uses TRBV28 with TRBJ2-3; 14 bases agree with TRBD2. V lost 5 bases to trimming and J lost 2 bases; unmatched junction nucleotides: 6. Looked up from germline, CDR1 is MDHEN and CDR2 is SYDVKM. The CDR3 is 17 residues long. This CDR3 is CASSPRTSGRSTDTQYF. Written as DNA, the CDR3 is TGTGCCAGCAGTCCGCGGACTAGCGGGAGGTCCACAGATACGCAGTATTTT.

This clonotype was observed once. The gene calls are TRBV7-2 and TRBJ2-7; perhaps TRBD1 as D (7 bases). V lost 4 bases and J lost 0, with 16 bases in between. Germline-derived CDR1 and CDR2 are SGHTA and FQGNSA. The CDR3 covers 16 residues. The CDR3 DNA reads TGTGCCAGCAGCTCGACTAGGGGGCGCGGCTCCTACGAGCAGTACTTC. Translation: CASSSTRGRGSYEQYF.

The table lists this clonotype with many counts. The gene calls are TRBV20-1 and TRBJ2-7; either TRBD1 or TRBD2 may supply D (6 bases each). This CDR3 is built from 14 residues. CDR1 and CDR2 (germline): DFQATT, SNEGSKA (reference sequence). Between the trimmed V and J ends, which lost 7 bases and 0 bases, there was a span of 16 bases. The CDR3 sequence is CSVPWGASSYEQYF. The CDR3 DNA reads as TGCAGTGTCCCATGGGGGGCGAGCTCCTACGAGCAGTACTTC.

The table lists this clonotype with many counts. In DNA, the CDR3 is TGTGCCAGCAGCATACTAGCGGGGGGGCCGGGTGAGCAGTTCTTC. This encodes CASSILAGGPGEQFF. V and J are TRBV5-6 and TRBJ2-1; 13 bases agree with TRBD2. With 4 bases clipped from V and 9 bases from J, the junction kept 7 bases outside the gene matches. CDR3 length: 15 amino acids. Germline V gives CDR1 SGHDT, CDR2 YYEEEE.

The chain couples TRBV5-5 to TRBJ2-3; no clear D. CDR1 and CDR2 from the germline V gene are SGHKS and YYEKEE (reference sequence). The CDR3 runs to 14 residues. Trimming shortened V by 0 bases and J by 2 bases, and 7 bases separated the two germline ends. The CDR3: CASSLAFITDTQYF. For the CDR3, the DNA is TGTGCCAGCAGCTTGGCCTTTATCACAGATACGCAGTATTTT. The whole variable domain, remainder taken from reference TRBV5-5 and TRBJ2-3, is DAGVTQSPTHLIKTRGQQVTLRCSPISGHKSVSWYQQVLGQGPQFIFQYYEKEERGRGNFPDRFSARQFPNYSSELNVNALLLGDSALYLCASSLAFITDTQYFGPGTRLTVL.

The CDR3 DNA follows: TGCAGTGCTAGAGATCGAGGTTCAGGGGATGGCTACACCTTC. Residues: CSARDRGSGDGYTF. This rearrangement joins TRBV20-1 to TRBJ1-2; D perhaps matches TRBD1 (6 bases). This CDR3 is built from 14 residues. V lost 0 bases to trimming and J lost 6 bases, with 14 bases between them. The germline V gene has CDR1 DFQATT and CDR2 SNEGSKA (reference sequence).

V and J are TRBV19 and TRBJ2-3; D may be TRBD1 (6 bases). Germline lookup yields CDR1 LNHDA and CDR2 SQIVND (reference sequence). This CDR3 is 15 amino acids long. V lost 8 bases and J lost 6, with 21 bases in between. The CDR3 sequence: CASRESDSPPDTQYF. In nucleotides, the CDR3 is TGTGCCAGTCGTGAATCGGACAGCCCTCCCGATACGCAGTATTTT. The full variable domain, in which reference TRBV19 and TRBJ2-3 provide the parts outside the CDR3, is DGGITQSPKYLFRKEGQNVTLSCEQNLNHDAMYWYRQDPGQGLRLIYYSQIVNDFQKGDIAEGYSVSREKKESFPLTVTSAQKNPTAFYLCASRESDSPPDTQYFGPGTRLTVL.

This clonotype has only a few counts. V usage is TRBV5-1 and J usage is TRBJ2-7; 10 positions agree with TRBD2. From germline, CDR1 is SGHRS and CDR2 YFSETQ. Germline trimming cut 3 bases from V and 10 bases from J; bases unmatched to any gene: 10. This CDR3 is 14 amino acids long. The CDR3 region is CASSSNTPSGGQYF. The CDR3 coding sequence is TGCGCCAGCAGCTCGAATACCCCTAGCGGGGGCCAGTACTTC.

The V call is TRBV6-2 or TRBV6-3, the J call TRBJ1-5, with 11 bases that match TRBD1. Trimming at V came to 6 bases and at J to 4 bases, leaving 5 bases not matched to a gene. Germline V lookup: CDR1 MNHEY, CDR2 SVGEGT. The CDR3 has 15 amino acids. CDR3 sequence (DNA): TGTGCCAGCAGCGGACAGGGGGCTCGGAATCAGCCCCAGCATTTT. Its translation: CASSGQGARNQPQHF.

This clonotype was observed many times. The chain uses TRBV29-1 and TRBJ2-3; 9 positions agree with TRBD2. Germline lookup yields CDR1 SQVTM and CDR2 ANQGSEA. The ends lost 8 bases at V and 3 bases at J; junction bases unmatched: 9. This CDR3 is built from 14 residues. In nucleotides, the CDR3 is TGCAGCATAAATAGCGGGAGATCGACAGATACGCAGTATTTT. Encoded protein: CSINSGRSTDTQYF.

The genes are TRBV7-6 and TRBJ1-3, with D perhaps matching TRBD1 (5 bases). Between the trimmed V and J ends, which lost 2 bases and 1 base, there was a span of 12 bases. Germline loops: CDR1 SGHVS, CDR2 FNYEAQ. The CDR3 has 16 amino acids. The CDR3 sequence is CASSLFRGTSGNTIYF. The DNA of the CDR3 is TGTGCCAGCAGCTTATTTAGGGGCACATCTGGAAACACCATATATTTT.

V and J are TRBV18 and TRBJ1-5; possibly TRBD1 for D (6 bases). Germline CDR1 and CDR2: KGHSH and LQKENI. Trimming removed 3 bases at V and 2 bases at J, with 11 bases between. The CDR3 is 15 residues long. CDR3 nucleotide sequence: TGTGCCAGCTCACCGTCGGGGGCTGGCAATCAGCCCCAGCATTTT. Translating gives CASSPSGAGNQPQHF.

This clonotype was found a few times. The chain is built from TRBV20-1 and TRBJ2-7; 12 bases align to TRBD2. The CDR3 has 13 residues. Germline trimming cut 6 bases from V and 6 bases from J; bases unmatched to any gene: 6. Looked up from germline, CDR1 is DFQATT and CDR2 is SNEGSKA (reference sequence). CDR3 amino acids: CSARTSGKSEQYF. DNA of the CDR3: TGCAGTGCAAGGACTAGCGGGAAGTCCGAGCAGTACTTC.

There are a few counts of this clonotype. V gene TRBV7-6 combines with J gene TRBJ2-7; 12 nucleotides match TRBD1. The CDR3 length is 14 residues. Germline CDR1 and CDR2: SGHVS and FNYEAQ. The V segment lost 3 bases and the J segment 6 bases; nucleotides outside the gene matches: 3. The CDR3, as DNA: TGTGCCAGCAGCTTCGGGACAGGGGGCAGCGAGCAGTACTTC. The encoded protein is CASSFGTGGSEQYF.

This clonotype has more than one count but fewer than ten. V gene TRBV19 combines with J gene TRBJ2-1, with 7 bases matching TRBD2. Trimming took 6 bases from V and 6 from J; bases not matched to a gene: 11. The CDR3 sequence is 15 residues long. From germline, CDR1 is LNHDA and CDR2 SQIVND (reference sequence). CDR3 amino acids: CASSDEGAGVNEQFF. CDR3 coding DNA: TGTGCCAGTAGCGACGAAGGGGCGGGGGTCAATGAGCAGTTCTTC.

This clonotype was detected ten times or more. This sequence joins TRBV20-1 and TRBJ1-5; unclear D gene. The CDR3 covers 14 residues. Germline-derived CDR1 and CDR2 are DFQATT and SNEGSKA (reference sequence). V lost 0 bases and J 1 base, leaving 7 bases between the germline ends. The CDR3 loop reads CSARDTGSNQPQHF. Written as DNA, the CDR3 is TGCAGTGCTAGAGATACGGGGAGCAATCAGCCCCAGCATTTT.

This clonotype was counted between two and nine times. The J gene is TRBJ2-7, the V gene TRBV6-6; D tentatively fits TRBD1 or TRBD2 (5 bases each). Trimming removed 2 bases at V and 4 bases at J, with 9 bases between. CDR1 MNHNY and CDR2 SVGAGI come from the germline V gene (reference sequence). The CDR3 loop spans 13 amino acids. CDR3 bases: TGTGCCAGCAGTTACGGGACCGGGTACGAGCAGTACTTC. This translates into CASSYGTGYEQYF.

The sample holds a few counts of this clonotype. The V gene is TRBV12-3 or TRBV12-4, the J gene TRBJ2-1, with 8 bases fitting TRBD2. The CDR3 loop spans 15 amino acids. J was trimmed by 0 bases and V by 6 bases; bases with no gene match: 4. CDR3 protein: CASRTSGVSYNEQFF. CDR3 DNA sequence: TGTGCCAGCAGAACTAGCGGCGTCTCCTACAATGAGCAGTTCTTC.

There are a few counts of this clonotype. V is TRBV4-3 and J is TRBJ2-1; 11 bases match TRBD2. The V gene end was trimmed by 1 base and the J gene end by 10 bases; junction bases not matched to a gene: 9. The CDR3 covers 16 residues. CDR1 and CDR2 from the germline V gene are LGHNA and YSLEER. DNA of the CDR3: TGCGCCAGCAGCCAAGGGGTAATAGCGGGAGGGCTCGAGCAGTTCTTC. Protein product: CASSQGVIAGGLEQFF.

The chain joins TRBV9 to TRBJ1-3, with D possibly TRBD1 on 5 matching bases. Deletions cut 3 bases from V and 3 bases from J, with 16 bases between. This CDR3 is built from 16 residues. Germline V gene lookup returns CDR1 SGDLS and CDR2 YYNGEE. The CDR3 spells CASSAEPGLGGNTIYF. For the CDR3, the DNA is TGTGCCAGCAGCGCCGAACCGGGACTCGGTGGAAACACCATATATTTT.

Only a few counts were recorded for this clonotype. The V gene is TRBV7-2, the J gene TRBJ1-2; 10 bases map to TRBD1. With 5 bases clipped from V and 5 bases from J, the junction kept 8 bases outside the gene matches. The CDR3 contains 15 residues. Germline assignment: CDR1 SGHTA and CDR2 FQGNSA. CDR3 in DNA: TGTGCCAGCAGCGCGCGGACAGGGGGTGAATATGGCTACACCTTC. As protein: CASSARTGGEYGYTF.

There are a few counts of this clonotype. Here the CDR3 reads CSAQTGGLVEETQYF. CDR3 nucleotides: TGCAGTGCCCAGACGGGGGGACTAGTGGAGGAGACCCAGTACTTC. This chain joins TRBV20-1 and TRBJ2-5; 8 bases are a match to TRBD2. Losses at the gene ends were 6 bases for V and 5 bases for J; bases not matched to a gene: 14. Germline V gene data show CDR1 as DFQATT and CDR2 as SNEGSKA (reference sequence). The CDR3 runs to 15 residues.

With respect to this clonotype: Since a much larger clone is just one base distant, this may be a read error. The chain combines TRBV6-1 with TRBJ2-6; D is unclear. CDR3 length: 14 residues. Germline V gene sequence: CDR1 MNHNS, CDR2 SASEGT. DNA of the CDR3: TGTGGCAGCACCCCAGCATCTGGGGCCAACGTCCTGACTTTC. Residues: CGSTPASGANVLTF.

This clonotype was seen a few times. The chain employs TRBV10-3 and TRBJ1-5; D perhaps matches TRBD1 (5 bases). Per the germline V gene, CDR1 is ENHRY and CDR2 is SYGVKD. The CDR3 is 14 amino acids. Trimming removed 3 bases at V and 4 bases at J, with 10 bases between. CDR3 sequence reads: CAISEGQGNQPQHF. The CDR3 DNA sequence: TGTGCCATCAGTGAAGGGCAGGGTAATCAGCCCCAGCATTTT.